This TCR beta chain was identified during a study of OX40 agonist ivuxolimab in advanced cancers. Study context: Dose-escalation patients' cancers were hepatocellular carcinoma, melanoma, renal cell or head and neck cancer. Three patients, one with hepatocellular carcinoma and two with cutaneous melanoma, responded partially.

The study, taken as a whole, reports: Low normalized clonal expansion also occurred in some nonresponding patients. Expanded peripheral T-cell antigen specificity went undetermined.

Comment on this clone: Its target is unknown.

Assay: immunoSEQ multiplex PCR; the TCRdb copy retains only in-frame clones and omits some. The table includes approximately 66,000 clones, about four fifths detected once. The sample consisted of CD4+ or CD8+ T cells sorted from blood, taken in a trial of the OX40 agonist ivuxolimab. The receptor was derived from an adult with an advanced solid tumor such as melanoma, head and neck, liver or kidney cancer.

CDR3 residues: CASSLRQARRNSPLHF. CDR3 DNA: TGTGCCAGCAGCTTACGACAGGCAAGGAGGAATTCACCCCTCCACTTT. The rearrangement links TRBV5-6 to TRBJ1-6; D may be TRBD1 (6 bases). Germline assignment: CDR1 SGHDT and CDR2 YYEEEE. V was trimmed by 2 bases and J by 7 bases, leaving 16 bases between them. The CDR3 loop spans 16 amino acids.